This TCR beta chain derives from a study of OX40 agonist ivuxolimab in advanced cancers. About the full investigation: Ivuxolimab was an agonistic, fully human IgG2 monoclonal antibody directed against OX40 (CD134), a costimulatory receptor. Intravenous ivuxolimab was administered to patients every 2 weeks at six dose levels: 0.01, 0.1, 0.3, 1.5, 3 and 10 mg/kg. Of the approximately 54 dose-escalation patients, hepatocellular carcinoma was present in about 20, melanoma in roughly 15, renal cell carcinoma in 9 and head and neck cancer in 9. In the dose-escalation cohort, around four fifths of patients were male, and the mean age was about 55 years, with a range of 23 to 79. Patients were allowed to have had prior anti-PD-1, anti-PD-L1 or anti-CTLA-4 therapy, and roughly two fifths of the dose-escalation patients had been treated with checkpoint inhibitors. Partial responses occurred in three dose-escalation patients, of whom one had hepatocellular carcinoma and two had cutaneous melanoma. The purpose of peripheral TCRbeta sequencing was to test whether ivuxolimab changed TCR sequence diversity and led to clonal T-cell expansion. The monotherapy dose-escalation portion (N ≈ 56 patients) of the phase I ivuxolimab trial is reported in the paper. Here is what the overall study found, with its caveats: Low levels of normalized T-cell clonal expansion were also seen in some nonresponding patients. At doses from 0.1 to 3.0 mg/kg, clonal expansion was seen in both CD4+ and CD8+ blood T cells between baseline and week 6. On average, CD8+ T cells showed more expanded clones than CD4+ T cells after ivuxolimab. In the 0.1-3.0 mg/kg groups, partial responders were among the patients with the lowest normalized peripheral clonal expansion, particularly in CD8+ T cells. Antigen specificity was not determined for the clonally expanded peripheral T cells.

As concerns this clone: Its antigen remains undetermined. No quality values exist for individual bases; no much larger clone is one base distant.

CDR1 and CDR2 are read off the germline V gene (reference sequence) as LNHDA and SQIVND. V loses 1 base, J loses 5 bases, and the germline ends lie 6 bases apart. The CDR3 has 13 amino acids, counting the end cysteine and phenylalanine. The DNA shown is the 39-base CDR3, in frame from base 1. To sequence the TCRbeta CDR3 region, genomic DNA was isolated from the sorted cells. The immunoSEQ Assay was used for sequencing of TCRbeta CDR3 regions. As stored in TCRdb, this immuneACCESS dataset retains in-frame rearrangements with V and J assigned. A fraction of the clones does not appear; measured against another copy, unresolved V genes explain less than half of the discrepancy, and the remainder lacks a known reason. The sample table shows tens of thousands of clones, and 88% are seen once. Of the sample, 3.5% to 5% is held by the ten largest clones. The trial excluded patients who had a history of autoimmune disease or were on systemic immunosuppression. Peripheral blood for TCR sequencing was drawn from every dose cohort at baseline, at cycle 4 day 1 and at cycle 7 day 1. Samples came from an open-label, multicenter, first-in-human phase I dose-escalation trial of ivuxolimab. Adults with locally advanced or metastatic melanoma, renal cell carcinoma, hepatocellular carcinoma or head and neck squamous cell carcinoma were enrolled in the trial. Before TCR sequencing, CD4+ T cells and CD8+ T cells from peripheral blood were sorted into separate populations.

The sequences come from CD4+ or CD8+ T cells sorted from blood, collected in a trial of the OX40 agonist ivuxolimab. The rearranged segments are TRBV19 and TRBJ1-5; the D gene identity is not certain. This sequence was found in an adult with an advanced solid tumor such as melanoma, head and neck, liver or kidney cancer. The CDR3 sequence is CASSIGSYQPQHF. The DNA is TGTGCCAGTAGTATAGGGAGTTATCAGCCCCAGCATTTT.